The 32 T cell receptor beta chains below come from one sample, sequenced in a study of T cells in Graves' hyperthyroidism and ophthalmopathy. Template material for amplifying TCR beta CDR3 regions consisted of RNA transcripts. The study used the HTBI primer set for a first-round RT-PCR of the TCR CDR3. In TCRdb, the multiplex PCR reads were re-called with MiXCR into one record per CDR3 protein. The sample includes around 600,000 distinct CDR3 sequences, roughly 15% of them seen just once. The sequenced sample consisted of blood. The receptors derive from a woman aged 45-65 years with Graves' ophthalmopathy.

This clonotype was found many times. The chain has TRBV12-3 or TRBV12-4 and TRBJ2-7; D remains ambiguous. The CDR3 is 13 amino acids. V shed 2 bases and J shed 6 bases, with 11 bases lying between them. The CDR3 nucleotides read TGTGCCAGCAGTTTATCCCCAGGACCCGAGCAGTACTTC. Its protein is CASSLSPGPEQYF.

This clonotype occurred a few times. Just one base apart from a much larger clone, this may be a read error. The chain links TRBV6-9 to TRBJ1-1; D is unclear. CDR1 MNHGY and CDR2 SVAAGI come from the germline V gene. The CDR3 contains 13 residues. CDR3 sequence: CASTSKKNTETFF. The CDR3 DNA is TGTGCCAGCACTTCAAAAAAGAACACTGAAACTTTCTTT.

The rearrangement joins TRBV9 to TRBJ2-1; TRBD2 aligns across 9 bases. Germline V gene lookup returns CDR1 SGDLS and CDR2 YYNGEE. V trimming: 2 bases; J trimming: 6 bases; junction bases outside the gene matches: 6. The CDR3 totals 15 residues. CDR3 sequence: CASSVQGGGANEQFF. The DNA for the CDR3 is TGTGCCAGCAGCGTTCAGGGCGGGGGGGCCAATGAGCAGTTCTTC. The full variable domain, its missing parts supplied by reference TRBV9 and TRBJ2-1, is DSGVTQTPKHLITATGQRVTLRCSPRSGDLSVYWYQQSLDQGLQFLIQYYNGEERAKGNILERFSAQQFPDLHSELNLSSLELGDSALYFCASSVQGGGANEQFFGPGTRLTVL.

The table lists this clonotype with many counts. The chain combines TRBV7-2 with TRBJ2-1; 10 bases map to TRBD2. The CDR3 totals 14 residues. Germline-derived CDR1 and CDR2 are SGHTA and FQGNSA. V lost 8 bases and J lost 5; bases outside the gene matches: 6. In DNA form, the CDR3 reads TGTGCCAGCCGGGGGGGACTAGCGAACAATGAGCAGTTCTTC. It yields the protein CASRGGLANNEQFF.

Details on this clonotype: One base away lies a much larger clone, so this may be a sequencing read error. This rearrangement joins TRBV6-5 to TRBJ2-4; 7 bases align to TRBD2. The V segment lost 2 bases and the J segment 13 bases; nucleotides outside the gene matches: 11. Germline V gene lookup returns CDR1 MNHEY and CDR2 SVGAGI. The CDR3 runs 14 residues. The CDR3 protein is CASSYGLDESQQYF. CDR3 DNA: TGTGCCAGCAGTTACGGACTAGACGAAAGCCAACAGTACTTC.

Only a few counts were recorded for this clonotype. The chain uses TRBV19 and TRBJ2-5, with a weak D call TRBD2 (6 bases). This CDR3 spans 15 amino acids. The germline V gene encodes CDR1 LNHDA and CDR2 SQIVND (reference sequence). The germline V and J ends were trimmed by 5 bases and 5 bases, with 18 bases remaining between them. Here the CDR3 reads CASSSGTLREETQYF. For the CDR3, the DNA is TGTGCCAGTAGTTCCGGGACTCTAAGGGAGGAGACCCAGTACTTC. Full variable domain (rest looked up from reference TRBV19 and TRBJ2-5): DGGITQSPKYLFRKEGQNVTLSCEQNLNHDAMYWYRQDPGQGLRLIYYSQIVNDFQKGDIAEGYSVSREKKESFPLTVTSAQKNPTAFYLCASSSGTLREETQYFGPGTRLLVL.

There are many counts of this clonotype. This chain links TRBV7-8 with TRBJ1-3; D is perhaps TRBD1 (5 bases). V was cut by 5 bases and J by 3 bases, with 11 bases left in between. Looked up from germline, CDR1 is SGHVS and CDR2 is FQNEAQ. This CDR3 region has 14 residues. The CDR3 DNA follows: TGTGCCAGCAGCCTCGACAGCCATGGAAACACCATATATTTT. This translates into CASSLDSHGNTIYF. Together with reference TRBV7-8 and TRBJ1-3, the CDR3 gives the full variable domain: GAGVSQSPRYKVAKRGQDVALRCDPISGHVSLFWYQQALGQGPEFLTYFQNEAQLDKSGLPSDRFFAERPEGSVSTLKIQRTQQEDSAVYLCASSLDSHGNTIYFGEGSWLTVV.

In this sample, this clonotype turned up many times. The chain has TRBV7-3 and TRBJ1-1; the D gene is possibly TRBD1 (6 bases). This CDR3 spans 16 amino acids. V lost 0 bases to trimming and J lost 5 bases, with 16 bases between them. Germline CDR1 and CDR2: SGHTA and FQGTGA. The CDR3 DNA reads TGTGCCAGCAGCTTAACAAGGCAGGGGAAGGATACTGAAGCTTTCTTT. Its protein product is CASSLTRQGKDTEAFF.

This clonotype was seen many times. The rearrangement uses TRBV5-4 and TRBJ2-5, with 7 positions matching TRBD1. Unmatched junction bases numbered 2, after V lost 7 bases and J lost 2 bases. CDR1 SGHNT and CDR2 YYREEE come from the germline V gene (reference sequence). The CDR3 totals 12 residues. As DNA, the CDR3 is TGTGCCAGCCAGACAGGGCAAGAGACCCAGTACTTC. Protein sequence: CASQTGQETQYF.

This clonotype was found many times. The chain couples TRBV5-1 to TRBJ2-7, with TRBD2 identical over 13 bases. The CDR3 runs 16 residues. V was pared by 0 bases and J by 3 bases, with 3 bases of the junction left unmatched. Germline lookup yields CDR1 SGHRS and CDR2 YFSETQ. This CDR3 reads CASSLEGLAGNYEQYF. The DNA for the CDR3 is TGCGCCAGCAGCTTGGAGGGACTAGCGGGGAACTACGAGCAGTACTTC.

This chain links TRBV20-1 with TRBJ2-1; D is possibly TRBD2 (5 bases). The CDR3 is 16 residues long. Germline V gene lookup returns CDR1 DFQATT and CDR2 SNEGSKA (reference sequence). Trimming removed 0 bases from V and 3 bases from J, with 15 bases in between. The CDR3 loop is CSARDPEEVFYNEQFF. In DNA, the CDR3 is TGCAGTGCTAGAGATCCTGAGGAGGTCTTCTACAATGAGCAGTTCTTC.

This clonotype was recorded at least ten times. The rearrangement joins TRBV20-1 to TRBJ2-1; TRBD2 matches at 8 bases. Trimming cost V 3 bases and J 0 bases; bases outside gene matches: 13. The CDR3 covers 18 residues. The germline V gene encodes CDR1 DFQATT and CDR2 SNEGSKA (reference sequence). The CDR3 region has the DNA TGCAGTGCTAGGGTAGCGGGATGGGCTGTCAGCTCCTACAATGAGCAGTTCTTC. Residues: CSARVAGWAVSSYNEQFF.

The chain couples TRBV27 to TRBJ2-7; D gene ambiguous. This CDR3 is built from 16 residues. The germline V gene has CDR1 MNHEY and CDR2 SMNVEV (reference sequence). The ends were cut back, 1 base at V and 0 bases at J, with 13 bases in the middle. The CDR3 bases are TGTGCCAGCAGTTTATACCCCACCGTTAGCTCCTACGAGCAGTACTTC. It codes for CASSLYPTVSSYEQYF.

The chain joins TRBV12-5 to TRBJ1-1, with D possibly matching TRBD1 (6 bases). V was shortened by 4 bases and J by 0 bases, with 27 bases between the two germline ends. This CDR3 is built from 20 residues. CDR1 and CDR2 (germline): LGHNT, FRNRAP. CDR3 DNA: TGTGCTAGTGGTTGGACTAGTATACGACTGGGGGCCGCTTTGAACACTGAAGCTTTCTTT. Encoded protein: CASGWTSIRLGAALNTEAFF.

This clonotype has ten or more counts. The chain joins TRBV11-3 to TRBJ2-1, with TRBD1 matching over 10 bases. V dropped 5 bases and J dropped 4; count of bases not matched to a gene: 5. Germline-derived CDR1 and CDR2 are SGHNT and YENEEA. The CDR3 runs 15 residues. The CDR3 DNA sequence: TGTGCCAGCAGCCCGGACAGGGGGGTTTACAATGAGCAGTTCTTC. It translates to CASSPDRGVYNEQFF.

This clonotype came up many times. For the CDR3, the DNA is TGTGCCAGCAGCAACCGACAGGGGGTTACGCAGTATTTT. This encodes CASSNRQGVTQYF. The chain links TRBV7-2 to TRBJ2-3, with 9 bases identical to TRBD1. Germline CDR1 is SGHTA and CDR2 is FQGNSA. V lost 5 bases and J lost 8; bases outside the gene matches: 5. The CDR3 spans 13 residues.

The chain couples TRBV24-1 to TRBJ2-1; 15 nucleotides match TRBD2. The CDR3 is 19 residues long. The J segment lost 0 bases and the V segment lost 8 bases, leaving 10 bases of the junction unmatched. The germline V gene encodes CDR1 KGHDR and CDR2 SFDVKD. CDR3 residues: CATKGRGLAGGSSYNEQFF. Here the CDR3 DNA reads TGTGCCACCAAAGGACGAGGACTAGCGGGAGGGAGCTCCTACAATGAGCAGTTCTTC.

Many counts were recorded for this clonotype. The chain couples TRBV3-1 to TRBJ2-1; 13 bases fit TRBD2. V shed 0 bases, J shed 2 bases, and the junction held 10 bases outside the gene matches. The germline CDR1 and CDR2 sequences are LGHDT and YNNKEL (reference sequence). The CDR3 length is 20 residues. The CDR3 DNA is TGTGCCAGCAGCCAAGATTTAGGACTAGCGGGAGAAGGTGCCTACAATGAGCAGTTCTTC. Translation gives CASSQDLGLAGEGAYNEQFF.

Many counts were recorded for this clonotype. The chain links TRBV20-1 to TRBJ2-7; no clear D. Trimming left V 0 bases short and J 2 bases short, with 17 bases between. Germline CDR1 DFQATT, CDR2 SNEGSKA (reference sequence). This CDR3 region has 16 residues. CDR3 residues: CSARDVAHPPTYEQYF. DNA for the CDR3: TGCAGTGCTAGAGATGTTGCGCATCCGCCTACCTACGAGCAGTACTTC.

This clonotype showed up just a few times. The chain carries TRBV4-2 and TRBJ2-7; no definite D call. V was clipped by 0 bases and J by 4 bases, with 10 bases between them. CDR3 size: 14 residues. CDR1 is LGHNA, CDR2 YNFKEQ, per germline. The CDR3 loop reads CASSQEKGWYEQYF. CDR3 in DNA: TGTGCCAGCAGCCAAGAAAAAGGTTGGTACGAGCAGTACTTC.

V is TRBV20-1 and J is TRBJ2-5, with 8 bases identical to TRBD1. The V and J ends lost 5 bases and 1 base, in that order; junction bases with no gene match: 9. From germline, CDR1 is DFQATT and CDR2 SNEGSKA (reference sequence). The CDR3 sequence is 15 residues long. In DNA, the CDR3 is TGCAGTGCTCCCCCGCTCGACAGGGGCCAAGAGACCCAGTACTTC. Its protein is CSAPPLDRGQETQYF.

This clonotype came up a few times. V gene TRBV20-1 combines with J gene TRBJ2-7; 12 bases are a match to TRBD2. Losses at the gene ends were 4 bases for V and 4 bases for J; bases not matched to a gene: 8. Per germline, CDR1 DFQATT and CDR2 SNEGSKA (reference sequence). CDR3 length: 15 residues. CDR3 nucleotide sequence: TGCAGTGCTATGAACCAGGGACTAGCGGGTTACGAGCAGTACTTC. It is translated as CSAMNQGLAGYEQYF.

The chain links TRBV7-9 to TRBJ1-1; D unclear. V was shortened by 4 bases and J by 7 bases, with 16 bases between the two germline ends. The CDR3 is made up of 14 amino acids. Germline V gene data show CDR1 as SEHNR and CDR2 as FQNEAQ (reference sequence). The CDR3 sequence: CASSSSVRNDEAFF. The CDR3 DNA is TGTGCCAGCAGCTCTTCGGTCAGGAATGATGAAGCTTTCTTT.

The sample holds one count of this clonotype. A single base separates this from a much larger clone, so it may be a read error. The chain employs TRBV2 and TRBJ2-1; D not certain. Per germline, CDR1 SNHLY and CDR2 FYNNEI. The CDR3 contains 13 residues. CDR3 sequence: CASSERSFNEQFF. In DNA, the CDR3 is TGTGCCAGCAGTGAACGCTCCTTCAATGAGCAGTTCTTC.

There are many counts of this clonotype. The chain couples TRBV5-1 to TRBJ2-3; D not certain. The CDR3 loop spans 13 amino acids. The germline V gene encodes CDR1 SGHRS and CDR2 YFSETQ. The V and J ends lost 4 bases and 0 bases respectively, with 6 bases between them. Here the CDR3 DNA reads TGCGCCAGCAGCGAGCCTAGCACAGATACGCAGTATTTT. It is translated as CASSEPSTDTQYF.

V usage is TRBV18 and J usage is TRBJ2-7; the D call may be TRBD1 or TRBD2 (5 bases each). CDR1 KGHSH and CDR2 LQKENI come from the germline V gene. This CDR3 comprises 13 residues. With 4 bases removed from V and 6 bases from J, the gap between germline ends came to 13 bases. Written as DNA, the CDR3 is TGTGCCAGCTCACAGAGGGGAGAGGGCGAGCAGTACTTC. Translated, it gives CASSQRGEGEQYF.

This clonotype has only a few counts. The V call is TRBV28, the J call TRBJ2-4, with D perhaps being TRBD1 or TRBD2 (5 bases each). Trimming stripped 6 bases from V and 6 bases from J, with 21 bases between. The CDR3 has 16 amino acids. Germline loops: CDR1 MDHEN, CDR2 SYDVKM. CDR3 in DNA: TGTGCCAGCAGCCCAACCGGGACCCCGAGGGGAAACATTCAGTACTTC. Translating it yields CASSPTGTPRGNIQYF.

This clonotype was detected many times. This chain links TRBV11-2 with TRBJ2-1; TRBD2 matches at 7 bases. The CDR3 extends over 15 amino acids. The V gene end was trimmed by 2 bases and the J gene end by 0 bases; junction bases not matched to a gene: 1. Germline V gene sequence: CDR1 SGHAT, CDR2 FQNNGV. This CDR3 is CASSLTGGSYNEQFF. The CDR3 region has the DNA TGTGCCAGCAGCTTAACGGGGGGCTCCTACAATGAGCAGTTCTTC.

In its sample, this clonotype was seen many times. The chain uses TRBV27 and TRBJ2-1; possibly TRBD2 for D (5 bases). CDR3 length equals 17 residues. Deletions cut 7 bases from V and 5 bases from J, with 24 bases between. Per the germline V gene, CDR1 is MNHEY and CDR2 is SMNVEV (reference sequence). CDR3 in amino acids: CASTHLPLARGNNEQFF. The CDR3 DNA sequence: TGTGCCAGCACCCACCTTCCCCTAGCTCGTGGGAACAATGAGCAGTTCTTC.

The chain has TRBV7-9 and TRBJ2-6; possible D gene TRBD2, 5 bases. The V end lost 5 bases, the J end lost 0 bases, and 11 bases lay between the germline ends. The CDR3 contains 16 residues. The germline gives CDR1 SEHNR, CDR2 FQNEAQ (reference sequence). The CDR3 sequence: CASSREGRSGANVLTF. The CDR3, as DNA: TGTGCCAGCAGCAGAGAGGGCCGCTCTGGGGCCAACGTCCTGACTTTC.

This clonotype was counted many times. In DNA, the CDR3 is TGTGCCAGCAGTTACTCCGGGTCGCACCACGAGCAGTACTTC. It codes for CASSYSGSHHEQYF. The V gene is TRBV6-5, the J gene TRBJ2-7; no reliable D call. Germline CDR1 is MNHEY and CDR2 is SVGAGI. V gave up 0 bases and J gave up 5 bases, with 11 bases separating them. The CDR3 loop spans 14 amino acids.

This clonotype was seen many times. The rearrangement joins TRBV7-2 to TRBJ2-2, with 9 nucleotides matching TRBD2. The CDR3 has 17 residues. The junction had 7 bases not matched to a gene; V was cut back by 5 bases and J by 0 bases. Per the germline V gene, CDR1 is SGHTA and CDR2 is FQGNSA. As DNA, the CDR3 is TGTGCCAGCAGCCGAGCGGCTAGCGGGGCGAACACCGGGGAGCTGTTTTTT. It is translated as CASSRAASGANTGELFF.